The rows below give T cell receptor beta chains drawn from one sample of a study of Ad26.COV2.S vaccination and SARS-CoV-2 variants. Libraries were prepared by immunoSEQ multiplex PCR; TCRdb keeps only in-frame clonotypes and omits some of them. Here the sample spans more than 150,000 clones, about 83% being singletons. This material consisted of peripheral blood, taken after recovery from COVID-19. Receptor source: a human donor who had recovered from COVID-19. Each CDR3 is given with its conserved first and last residue. Fields, in order: clone size, V gene, D gene, J gene, CDR3 protein, CDR3 DNA. The D gene is left open where the match is weak. The size field is filled for only some rows; it gives once, few, many or a size class.

abundance: once; v_gene: TRBV28; d_gene: .; j_gene: TRBJ2-6; CDR3aa: CASSGAGAGANVLTF; CDR3nt: TGTGCCAGCAGTGGGGCAGGGGCTGGGGCCAACGTCCTGACTTTC
abundance: .; v_gene: TRBV3-1/TRBV3-2; d_gene: .; j_gene: TRBJ1-1; CDR3aa: CASSPPGSTEAFF; CDR3nt: TGTGCCAGCAGCCCGCCAGGGAGCACTGAAGCTTTCTTT
abundance: .; v_gene: TRBV6-5; d_gene: TRBD1; j_gene: TRBJ2-7; CDR3aa: CASRGQVYEQYF; CDR3nt: TGTGCCAGCCGGGGACAGGTGTACGAGCAGTACTTC
abundance: .; v_gene: TRBV9; d_gene: .; j_gene: TRBJ1-1; CDR3aa: CASSDGDHTEAFF; CDR3nt: TGTGCCAGCAGCGACGGGGATCACACTGAAGCTTTCTTT
abundance: .; v_gene: TRBV10-3; d_gene: TRBD1; j_gene: TRBJ2-7; CDR3aa: CAISGGTGGSLSYEQYF; CDR3nt: TGTGCCATCAGTGGGGGGACAGGGGGTTCCCTCTCCTACGAGCAGTACTTC
abundance: .; v_gene: TRBV3-1/TRBV3-2; d_gene: TRBD2; j_gene: TRBJ2-1; CDR3aa: CASSSLAGARNEQFF; CDR3nt: TGTGCCAGCAGCTCCCTAGCGGGAGCCCGCAATGAGCAGTTCTTC
abundance: .; v_gene: TRBV24-1; d_gene: .; j_gene: TRBJ2-1; CDR3aa: CATSVQGNNEQFF; CDR3nt: TGTGCCACCAGTGTGCAGGGGAACAATGAGCAGTTCTTC
abundance: .; v_gene: TRBV6-1; d_gene: .; j_gene: TRBJ1-6; CDR3aa: CASSERVSVSTLHF; CDR3nt: TGTGCCAGCAGTGAAAGGGTGTCCGTCTCAACCCTCCACTTT
abundance: .; v_gene: TRBV7-9; d_gene: .; j_gene: TRBJ1-1; CDR3aa: CASSLGGTLMNTEAFF; CDR3nt: TGTGCCAGCAGCTTAGGGGGGACACTAATGAACACTGAAGCTTTCTTT
abundance: .; v_gene: TRBV19; d_gene: .; j_gene: TRBJ2-1; CDR3aa: CASSITLMISYNEQFF; CDR3nt: TGTGCCAGTAGTATAACACTAATGATCTCCTACAATGAGCAGTTCTTC
abundance: few; v_gene: TRBV6-6; d_gene: .; j_gene: TRBJ1-5; CDR3aa: CASLLGTPGNQPQHF; CDR3nt: TGTGCCAGCCTACTTGGGACTCCGGGCAATCAGCCCCAGCATTTT
abundance: few; v_gene: TRBV4-1; d_gene: .; j_gene: TRBJ1-4; CDR3aa: CASSQILQEKLFF; CDR3nt: TGCGCCAGCAGCCAAATCCTCCAAGAAAAACTGTTTTTT
abundance: few; v_gene: TRBV6-5; d_gene: .; j_gene: TRBJ1-3; CDR3aa: CASSSPGYSGNTIYF; CDR3nt: TGTGCCAGCAGTTCACCAGGTTACTCTGGAAACACCATATATTTT
abundance: .; v_gene: TRBV28; d_gene: .; j_gene: TRBJ2-2; CDR3aa: CASRSGRGGELFF; CDR3nt: TGTGCCAGCAGGTCCGGGCGAGGTGGGGAGCTGTTTTTT
abundance: .; v_gene: TRBV13; d_gene: TRBD2; j_gene: TRBJ2-1; CDR3aa: CASSLWTSRNEQFF; CDR3nt: TGTGCCAGCAGCTTATGGACTAGTCGCAATGAGCAGTTCTTC
abundance: .; v_gene: TRBV3-1/TRBV3-2; d_gene: .; j_gene: TRBJ2-5; CDR3aa: CASSQDHWQTAQETQYF; CDR3nt: TGTGCCAGCAGCCAAGATCACTGGCAAACAGCCCAAGAGACCCAGTACTTC
abundance: .; v_gene: TRBV20-1; d_gene: TRBD1; j_gene: TRBJ2-7; CDR3aa: CSASIGTGIYEQYF; CDR3nt: TGCAGTGCTAGTATCGGGACAGGGATCTACGAGCAGTACTTC
abundance: .; v_gene: TRBV2; d_gene: .; j_gene: TRBJ2-3; CDR3aa: CASSPSPPAGKSDTQYF; CDR3nt: TGTGCCAGCAGTCCCTCCCCCCCGGCGGGGAAGTCAGATACGCAGTATTTT
abundance: .; v_gene: TRBV6-5; d_gene: .; j_gene: TRBJ2-1; CDR3aa: CASSNGGWNEQFF; CDR3nt: TGTGCCAGCAGTAACGGGGGCTGGAATGAGCAGTTCTTC
abundance: few; v_gene: TRBV5-5; d_gene: TRBD1; j_gene: TRBJ1-5; CDR3aa: CASSQGALTLNQPQHF; CDR3nt: TGTGCCAGCAGCCAGGGGGCACTCACTCTTAATCAGCCCCAGCATTTT
abundance: .; v_gene: TRBV16; d_gene: .; j_gene: TRBJ2-7; CDR3aa: CASSQSFRDEQYF; CDR3nt: TGTGCCAGCAGCCAATCGTTTCGGGACGAGCAGTACTTC
abundance: .; v_gene: TRBV21-1; d_gene: .; j_gene: TRBJ1-5; CDR3aa: CASSGTGDQPQHF; CDR3nt: TGTGCCAGCAGCGGGACAGGGGATCAGCCCCAGCATTTT
abundance: .; v_gene: TRBV27; d_gene: TRBD2; j_gene: TRBJ2-1; CDR3aa: CASSLGTSGRAINEQFF; CDR3nt: TGTGCCAGCAGTTTAGGGACTAGCGGGAGGGCCATAAATGAGCAGTTCTTC
abundance: once; v_gene: TRBV5-1; d_gene: .; j_gene: TRBJ2-2; CDR3aa: CASSLGGAGELFF; CDR3nt: TGCGCCAGCAGCTTAGGGGGGGCCGGGGAGCTGTTTTTT
abundance: .; v_gene: TRBV7-2; d_gene: .; j_gene: TRBJ2-5; CDR3aa: CASSLGYSGTQYF; CDR3nt: TGTGCCAGCAGCTTAGGGTACTCAGGGACCCAGTACTTC
abundance: .; v_gene: TRBV15; d_gene: .; j_gene: TRBJ2-7; CDR3aa: CATSRDSYEQYF; CDR3nt: TGTGCCACCAGCAGAGATTCCTACGAGCAGTACTTC
abundance: .; v_gene: TRBV29-1; d_gene: .; j_gene: TRBJ2-6; CDR3aa: CSVEVWDLSSGANVLTF; CDR3nt: TGCAGCGTTGAAGTGTGGGACCTATCCTCTGGGGCCAACGTCCTGACTTTC
abundance: .; v_gene: TRBV18; d_gene: .; j_gene: TRBJ1-3; CDR3aa: CASSPGGRGNTIYF; CDR3nt: TGTGCCAGCTCACCTGGGGGAAGGGGAAACACCATATATTTT
abundance: few; v_gene: TRBV5-5; d_gene: TRBD1; j_gene: TRBJ2-7; CDR3aa: CASSPGTGFSYEQYF; CDR3nt: TGTGCCAGCAGCCCTGGGACAGGGTTTTCATACGAGCAGTACTTC
abundance: .; v_gene: TRBV7-9; d_gene: TRBD2; j_gene: TRBJ2-3; CDR3aa: CASSLKLAGSTDTQYF; CDR3nt: TGTGCCAGCAGCTTAAAACTAGCGGGTTCCACAGATACGCAGTATTTT
abundance: .; v_gene: TRBV18; d_gene: TRBD1; j_gene: TRBJ1-1; CDR3aa: CASSRDRSVTEAFF; CDR3nt: TGTGCCAGCTCACGGGACAGGAGCGTTACTGAAGCTTTCTTT
abundance: .; v_gene: TRBV11-2; d_gene: .; j_gene: TRBJ1-1; CDR3aa: CASSLSGGGAFF; CDR3nt: TGTGCCAGCAGCTTATCTGGGGGAGGAGCTTTCTTT
abundance: .; v_gene: TRBV20-1; d_gene: .; j_gene: TRBJ2-7; CDR3aa: CSASYQPRYEQYF; CDR3nt: TGCAGTGCTAGTTACCAGCCCCGCTACGAGCAGTACTTC
abundance: few; v_gene: TRBV28; d_gene: .; j_gene: TRBJ2-4; CDR3aa: CASSLGQKENIQYF; CDR3nt: TGTGCCAGCAGTTTAGGGCAGAAAGAAAACATTCAGTACTTC
abundance: .; v_gene: TRBV7-6; d_gene: TRBD1; j_gene: TRBJ2-7; CDR3aa: CASSPRTGEVEQYF; CDR3nt: TGTGCCAGCAGCCCCCGGACAGGGGAGGTCGAGCAGTACTTC
abundance: .; v_gene: TRBV6-5; d_gene: .; j_gene: TRBJ2-7; CDR3aa: CASSYTPRSSEQYF; CDR3nt: TGTGCCAGCAGTTACACCCCTCGCTCCTCCGAGCAGTACTTC
abundance: .; v_gene: TRBV9; d_gene: .; j_gene: TRBJ1-3; CDR3aa: CASSDTGTGNTIYF; CDR3nt: TGTGCCAGCAGCGACACAGGGACTGGAAACACCATATATTTT
abundance: .; v_gene: TRBV7-3; d_gene: TRBD2; j_gene: TRBJ2-5; CDR3aa: CASSFGTNQETQYF; CDR3nt: TGTGCCAGCAGCTTCGGGACTAACCAAGAGACCCAGTACTTC
abundance: .; v_gene: TRBV5-8; d_gene: .; j_gene: TRBJ2-3; CDR3aa: CASSLAGRKEDTQYF; CDR3nt: TGTGCCAGCAGCTTGGCGGGGCGCAAGGAAGATACGCAGTATTTT
abundance: once; v_gene: TRBV11-2; d_gene: .; j_gene: TRBJ2-7; CDR3aa: CASSKLGADYEQYF; CDR3nt: TGTGCCAGCAGCAAACTAGGCGCTGACTACGAGCAGTACTTC
abundance: .; v_gene: TRBV27; d_gene: .; j_gene: TRBJ2-2; CDR3aa: CASSLIGFANTGELFF; CDR3nt: TGTGCCAGCAGTTTAATAGGGTTCGCGAACACCGGGGAGCTGTTTTTT
abundance: .; v_gene: TRBV27; d_gene: TRBD1; j_gene: TRBJ2-7; CDR3aa: CASSLTGGHEQYF; CDR3nt: TGTGCCAGCAGTTTAACAGGGGGGCACGAGCAGTACTTC
abundance: .; v_gene: TRBV19; d_gene: .; j_gene: TRBJ1-6; CDR3aa: CASSNGGGSPLHF; CDR3nt: TGTGCCAGTAGTAACGGCGGGGGTTCACCCCTCCACTTT
abundance: .; v_gene: TRBV18; d_gene: .; j_gene: TRBJ1-5; CDR3aa: CASSPAGRIINQPQHF; CDR3nt: TGTGCCAGCTCCCCAGCAGGGAGAATAATCAATCAGCCCCAGCATTTT
abundance: .; v_gene: TRBV18; d_gene: .; j_gene: TRBJ2-7; CDR3aa: CASSPGQDYEQYF; CDR3nt: TGTGCCAGCTCACCGGGACAAGACTACGAGCAGTACTTC
abundance: .; v_gene: TRBV9; d_gene: TRBD2; j_gene: TRBJ2-1; CDR3aa: CASSLRSGRGDEQFF; CDR3nt: TGTGCCAGCAGCCTCCGCAGCGGGAGAGGAGATGAGCAGTTCTTC
abundance: .; v_gene: TRBV3-1/TRBV3-2; d_gene: .; j_gene: TRBJ1-5; CDR3aa: CASSQGRGLNQPQHF; CDR3nt: TGTGCCAGCAGCCAAGGTAGGGGATTAAATCAGCCCCAGCATTTT
abundance: .; v_gene: TRBV2; d_gene: TRBD1; j_gene: TRBJ1-1; CDR3aa: CASSLGQMNTEAFF; CDR3nt: TGTGCCAGCAGTTTGGGACAGATGAACACTGAAGCTTTCTTT
abundance: .; v_gene: TRBV7-2; d_gene: TRBD2; j_gene: TRBJ2-3; CDR3aa: CASGVQRGAGDTQYF; CDR3nt: TGTGCCAGCGGAGTCCAGCGGGGGGCGGGAGATACGCAGTATTTT
abundance: .; v_gene: TRBV7-3; d_gene: .; j_gene: TRBJ2-1; CDR3aa: CASSLSGGIGNEQFF; CDR3nt: TGTGCCAGCAGCTTAAGCGGAGGTATTGGGAATGAGCAGTTCTTC
abundance: .; v_gene: TRBV5-1; d_gene: TRBD2; j_gene: TRBJ2-1; CDR3aa: CASSLDPSGREQFF; CDR3nt: TGCGCCAGCAGCTTGGATCCTAGCGGGAGGGAGCAGTTCTTC